Below, 29 T cell receptor beta chains from the same sample are listed, as sequenced in a study of blood T cell repertoires in COVID-19. Here immunoSEQ multiplex PCR was the method, and the copy in TCRdb shows in-frame clones only, minus some. The table records just under 95,000 clones, roughly 75% of them present only once. The specimen was peripheral blood. Receptors were obtained from a man in his fifties or sixties who had recovered from COVID-19.

This clone was detected once. V gene TRBV6-5 combines with J gene TRBJ2-2, with D tentatively TRBD2 (5 bases). CDR1 is MNHEY, CDR2 SVGAGI, per germline. This CDR3 spans 15 amino acids. The V end lost 5 bases, the J end lost 3 bases, and 13 bases lay between the germline ends. Here the CDR3 DNA reads TGTGCCAGCAGTCCCACGAGGGCATACACCGGGGAGCTGTTTTTT. It yields the protein CASSPTRAYTGELFF.

The rearrangement joins TRBV7-2 to TRBJ1-2; 8 nucleotides align to TRBD1. The CDR3 is 13 amino acids. Germline-derived CDR1 and CDR2 are SGHTA and FQGNSA. Unmatched junction bases numbered 4, after V lost 5 bases and J lost 5 bases. CDR3 loop: CASSVQGAYGYTF. The CDR3 DNA sequence: TGTGCCAGCAGCGTGCAGGGGGCTTATGGCTACACCTTC.

This chain uses TRBV3-1 (or the pseudogene TRBV3-2) with TRBJ2-7; 8 nucleotides line up with TRBD2. CDR3 length: 14 amino acids. In germline, CDR1 is LGHDT, CDR2 YNNKEL (reference sequence). Losses at the gene ends were 1 base for V and 4 bases for J; bases not matched to a gene: 3. CDR3: CASSQGAGGYEQYF. Here the CDR3 DNA reads TGTGCCAGCAGCCAAGGGGCGGGAGGATACGAGCAGTACTTC.

V is TRBV5-1 and J is TRBJ2-7; the D gene is possibly TRBD1 (5 bases). CDR1 and CDR2 from the germline V gene are SGHRS and YFSETQ. V gave up 0 bases and J gave up 0 bases, with 7 bases separating them. This CDR3 region has 14 residues. CDR3 nucleotide sequence: TGCGCCAGCAGCTTGGGGGGCAACTCCTACGAGCAGTACTTC. This codes for CASSLGGNSYEQYF.

The chain combines TRBV25-1 with TRBJ1-2; D is unresolved. Per the germline V gene, CDR1 is MGHDK and CDR2 is SYGVNS. The CDR3 covers 14 residues. The V gene lost 3 bases and the J gene lost 4 bases, with 12 bases spanning the gap. The CDR3, as DNA: TGTGCCAGCAGTGACCCCTCTATTCGCTATGGCTACACCTTC. Amino acids: CASSDPSIRYGYTF.

The gene calls are TRBV5-6 and TRBJ2-3; 9 nucleotides agree with TRBD1. Trimming took 4 bases from V and 5 from J; bases not matched to a gene: 8. The CDR3 length is 15 residues. Per germline, CDR1 SGHDT and CDR2 YYEEEE. The CDR3 spells CASSKGQGKGDTQYF. The DNA for the CDR3 is TGTGCCAGCAGCAAGGGACAGGGTAAGGGAGATACGCAGTATTTT.

The chain uses TRBV6-1 and TRBJ1-3; D remains unclear. V was trimmed by 2 bases and J by 7 bases, leaving 15 bases between them. Germline CDR1 reads MNHNS; CDR2 reads SASEGT. This CDR3 is 15 amino acids long. In DNA, the CDR3 is TGTGCCAGCAGTGAAATCGGCGGGATTCGGAACACCATATATTTT. The encoded protein is CASSEIGGIRNTIYF.

The V gene is TRBV2, the J gene TRBJ1-1; D is possibly TRBD1 (5 bases). Germline CDR1 and CDR2: SNHLY and FYNNEI. V lost 8 bases, J lost 0 bases, and 16 bases lay in between. The CDR3 is 15 residues long. The CDR3: CASEDSQYLNTEAFF. The CDR3 DNA sequence: TGTGCCAGCGAAGACAGCCAATATTTGAACACTGAAGCTTTCTTT.

Of note for this clone: The junction and the germline gene differ at one end; a read error may be behind it. The CDR3 DNA reads TGCGCCAGCAGCCGACAGGGGGATTCCCCCCTCCACTTT. Its translation: CASSRQGDSPLHF. J is TRBJ1-6 and V is TRBV5-1; TRBD1 agrees at 9 bases. Germline-derived CDR1 and CDR2 are SGHRS and YFSETQ. CDR3 length: 13 residues.

This chain links TRBV7-9 with TRBJ2-2; 13 bases are a match to TRBD2. V was pared by 5 bases and J by 6 bases, with 9 bases of the junction left unmatched. This CDR3 region has 17 residues. CDR1 SEHNR and CDR2 FQNEAQ come from the germline V gene (reference sequence). The CDR3 loop reads CASSTRTSGGAAGELFF. The CDR3 nucleotides read TGTGCCAGCAGCACCCGTACTAGCGGGGGGGCCGCCGGGGAGCTGTTTTTT. Combining the CDR3 with reference TRBV7-9 and TRBJ2-2 gives the whole variable domain DTGVSQNPRHKITKRGQNVTFRCDPISEHNRLYWYRQTLGQGPEFLTYFQNEAQLEKSRLLSDRFSAERPKGSFSTLEIQRTEQGDSAMYLCASSTRTSGGAAGELFFGEGSRLTVL.

This chain joins TRBV19 and TRBJ2-7, with 12 bases matching TRBD1. Germline CDR1 reads LNHDA; CDR2 reads SQIVND (reference sequence). With V trimmed by 11 bases and J by 5 bases, 4 bases remained unmatched. This CDR3 has 12 amino acids. CDR3 loop: CASGTGGHEQYF. The CDR3 bases are TGTGCCTCCGGGACAGGGGGCCACGAGCAGTACTTC.

The gene calls are TRBV29-1 and TRBJ2-3; 10 nucleotides line up with TRBD2. The CDR3 contains 14 residues. The V gene end was trimmed by 3 bases and the J gene end by 6 bases; junction bases not matched to a gene: 6. The germline V gene encodes CDR1 SQVTM and CDR2 ANQGSEA. CDR3 DNA: TGCAGCGTTGAGGCTAGCGGGGGATCGGATACGCAGTATTTT. This encodes CSVEASGGSDTQYF.

V is TRBV3-1 (or the pseudogene TRBV3-2) and J is TRBJ2-3; 12 positions match TRBD2. The CDR3 is made up of 17 amino acids. CDR1 LGHDT and CDR2 YNNKEL come from the germline V gene (reference sequence). The V gene end was trimmed by 3 bases and the J gene end by 4 bases; junction bases not matched to a gene: 8. The CDR3 spells CASSQVTSGSMADTQYF. Here the CDR3 DNA reads TGTGCCAGCAGCCAGGTGACTAGCGGGAGTATGGCAGATACGCAGTATTTT.

Only one count was recorded for this clone. This chain joins TRBV2 and TRBJ1-4; TRBD1 agrees at 8 bases. The CDR3 has 15 residues. CDR1 is SNHLY, CDR2 FYNNEI, per germline. V gave up 6 bases and J gave up 7 bases; unmatched junction bases: 10. In DNA form, the CDR3 reads TGTGCCAGCAGCTCTGGCAGGGGGCTAAGTGAAAAACTGTTTTTT. This sequence encodes CASSSGRGLSEKLFF.

The rearrangement links TRBV28 to TRBJ2-2; perhaps TRBD1 as D (6 bases). The V gene's germline CDR1 is MDHEN and CDR2 SYDVKM. The CDR3 loop spans 13 amino acids. Trimming took off 2 bases at V and 5 bases at J, with 6 bases between the two ends. CDR3 sequence (DNA): TGTGCCAGCAGTTTAACAGGGACCGGGGAGCTGTTTTTT. This sequence encodes CASSLTGTGELFF.

By its share, this clone is medium-sized (0.01 to 0.1%). This chain uses TRBV6-2 or TRBV6-3 with TRBJ2-1; TRBD1 aligns across 9 bases. CDR1 and CDR2 from the germline V gene are MNHEY and SVGEGT. This CDR3 is built from 15 residues. V shed 5 bases, J shed 2 bases, and the junction held 4 bases outside the gene matches. The CDR3 sequence: CASSTRDRAYNEQFF. CDR3 sequence (DNA): TGTGCCAGCAGTACCAGGGACAGGGCCTACAATGAGCAGTTCTTC.

The V gene is TRBV18, the J gene TRBJ2-7; 13 nucleotides line up with TRBD2. CDR3 length: 16 amino acids. The germline V gene has CDR1 KGHSH and CDR2 LQKENI. Germline trimming cut 3 bases from V and 0 bases from J; bases unmatched to any gene: 2. The CDR3 DNA sequence: TGTGCCAGCTCACCTGGACTAGCGGGAGCCTCCTACGAGCAGTACTTC. Translated: CASSPGLAGASYEQYF.

The CDR3 bases are TGCGCCAGCAGCCACCCGGGACAGGGGGCCACTGAAGCTTTCTTT. The encoded protein is CASSHPGQGATEAFF. The chain couples TRBV10-2 to TRBJ1-1; TRBD1 aligns across 12 bases. Looked up from germline, CDR1 is WSHSY and CDR2 is SAAADI. The CDR3 spans 15 residues. V was clipped by 6 bases and J by 4 bases; unmatched bases: 6.

The chain combines TRBV19 with TRBJ1-1; TRBD1 matches 12 bases. This CDR3 comprises 17 residues. Trimming cost V 5 bases and J 4 bases; bases outside gene matches: 11. Germline V gene sequence: CDR1 LNHDA, CDR2 SQIVND (reference sequence). CDR3: CASSARDRGRKSTEAFF. The CDR3 DNA sequence: TGTGCCAGTAGTGCCCGGGACAGGGGGCGGAAGAGCACTGAAGCTTTCTTT.

V is TRBV29-1 and J is TRBJ1-2; D is undetermined. The length of the CDR3 is 14 residues. Germline lookup yields CDR1 SQVTM and CDR2 ANQGSEA. Trimming took off 0 bases at V and 8 bases at J, with 16 bases between the two ends. The CDR3 protein is CSVEDRSGSRGYTF. CDR3 DNA: TGCAGCGTTGAAGACAGGAGCGGGTCCAGGGGCTACACCTTC.

This clone appeared a few times. The chain is built from TRBV27 and TRBJ1-1; a weak D match, TRBD1 (5 bases). V lost 5 bases and J lost 1, with 8 bases in between. Germline V gene sequence: CDR1 MNHEY, CDR2 SMNVEV (reference sequence). The CDR3 has 13 amino acids. The CDR3 DNA reads TGTGCCAGCAGTATACAGGCGAACACTGAAGCTTTCTTT. Translation: CASSIQANTEAFF.

The chain combines TRBV28 with TRBJ2-7; 9 bases line up with TRBD2. The trim removed 7 bases at V and 5 bases at J, leaving 6 bases unmatched. CDR1 and CDR2 from the germline V gene are MDHEN and SYDVKM. The CDR3 length is 13 residues. In nucleotides, the CDR3 is TGTGCCAGCACGGGTAGCGGGAGAAACGAGCAGTACTTC. Encoded protein: CASTGSGRNEQYF.

V gene TRBV30 combines with J gene TRBJ1-5, with a weak D call TRBD1 (6 bases). V was cut by 0 bases and J by 2 bases, with 14 bases left in between. Germline loops: CDR1 GTSNPN, CDR2 SVGIG (reference sequence). The CDR3 runs to 16 residues. CDR3 sequence: CAWSVGSGAGNQPQHF. The CDR3 DNA reads as TGTGCCTGGAGTGTAGGTTCAGGGGCAGGCAATCAGCCCCAGCATTTT.

This clone was seen ten or more times. The gene calls are TRBV7-8 and TRBJ1-5, with no clear D. V was shortened by 3 bases and J by 1 base, with 7 bases between the two germline ends. The CDR3 extends over 14 amino acids. Germline assignment: CDR1 SGHVS and CDR2 FQNEAQ. The CDR3, as DNA: TGTGCCAGCAGCTTTCAGGCCAGCAATCAGCCCCAGCATTTT. It codes for CASSFQASNQPQHF.

V usage is TRBV9 and J usage is TRBJ2-3, with 8 bases fitting TRBD2. The V segment lost 2 bases and the J segment 4 bases; nucleotides outside the gene matches: 3. The CDR3 spans 14 residues. CDR1 and CDR2 (germline): SGDLS, YYNGEE. The CDR3 nucleotides read TGTGCCAGCAGCGTGAGGACTAGCTCAGATACGCAGTATTTT. Amino acid sequence: CASSVRTSSDTQYF.

This clone was counted a single time. V is TRBV7-9 and J is TRBJ1-1; perhaps TRBD1 as D (5 bases). The V end was cut by 2 bases, the J end by 3 bases, with 10 bases between. The CDR3 sequence is 14 residues long. Germline CDR1 SEHNR, CDR2 FQNEAQ (reference sequence). The CDR3 protein is CASSLSGGDTEAFF. Written as DNA, the CDR3 is TGTGCCAGCAGCTTATCCGGGGGGGACACTGAAGCTTTCTTT.

The chain recombines TRBV18 with TRBJ2-3; tentative D call: TRBD2 (5 bases). V was clipped by 1 base and J by 6 bases, with 14 bases between them. The germline V gene encodes CDR1 KGHSH and CDR2 LQKENI. The CDR3 contains 15 residues. DNA for the CDR3: TGTGCCAGCTCACCACTTGTCCTAGCATCCGATACGCAGTATTTT. Its protein is CASSPLVLASDTQYF.

This clone has just a few counts. The chain carries TRBV7-9 and TRBJ1-2; tentative D call: TRBD1 (5 bases). The germline gives CDR1 SEHNR, CDR2 FQNEAQ (reference sequence). This CDR3 contains 12 residues. V gave up 7 bases and J gave up 8 bases, with 14 bases separating them. Here the CDR3 DNA reads TGTGCCAGCAACTTGGGGGGGAACGGCTACACCTTC. Translating it yields CASNLGGNGYTF. Filled out from reference TRBV7-9 and TRBJ1-2, the complete variable domain reads DTGVSQNPRHKITKRGQNVTFRCDPISEHNRLYWYRQTLGQGPEFLTYFQNEAQLEKSRLLSDRFSAERPKGSFSTLEIQRTEQGDSAMYLCASNLGGNGYTFGSGTRLTVV.

The chain has TRBV6-5 and TRBJ2-6; 7 nucleotides line up with TRBD1. J gave up 2 bases and V 5 bases, and 3 bases lay outside the gene matches. The CDR3 is 15 amino acids. Looked up from germline, CDR1 is MNHEY and CDR2 is SVGAGI. CDR3 in amino acids: CASSRQGTGANVLTF. For the CDR3, the DNA is TGTGCCAGCAGTCGACAGGGTACTGGGGCCAACGTCCTGACTTTC.